This T cell receptor (beta chain) emerged from a study of shared clonotypes between healthy human individuals. Study-level background: Researchers assigned three CD4 naive, three CD4 memory, two CD8 naive and one CD8 memory plate to each donor.

Positive CCR7 selection of CD45RO-negative cells yielded the naive CD8 cells, and terminally differentiated effector memory CD45RA+ cells were excluded. V was trimmed by 6 bases and J by 3 bases, leaving 9 bases between them. CDR1 MNHNY and CDR2 SVGAGI come from the germline V gene (reference sequence). The CDR3 is 12 residues long. The input for sorted-subset replicate PCRs was around 0.2 ug DNA, approximately 30,000 T cell genomes. Original processing methods: In the immunoSEQ data, sequences were junction-only and lacked quality scores, so filtering differed. Some clones are missing from TCRdb's copy, which holds only in-frame ones; the method was immunoSEQ multiplex PCR. That table gives V, J and clone size, and the DNA gave D and trimming. The sample consists of 2 million to 2.5 million clones, about 93% of them appearing once.

The sequence was obtained from a man between 18 and 35 years old in good health. Some clones in this sample may be carry-over from other donors' samples. The chain employs TRBV6-6 and TRBJ2-7; D is perhaps TRBD2 (5 bases). Source material: naive CD8+ T cells from PBMCs. This CDR3 is CASSMRDYEQYF. CDR3 DNA: TGTGCCAGCAGCATGAGGGACTACGAGCAGTACTTC.